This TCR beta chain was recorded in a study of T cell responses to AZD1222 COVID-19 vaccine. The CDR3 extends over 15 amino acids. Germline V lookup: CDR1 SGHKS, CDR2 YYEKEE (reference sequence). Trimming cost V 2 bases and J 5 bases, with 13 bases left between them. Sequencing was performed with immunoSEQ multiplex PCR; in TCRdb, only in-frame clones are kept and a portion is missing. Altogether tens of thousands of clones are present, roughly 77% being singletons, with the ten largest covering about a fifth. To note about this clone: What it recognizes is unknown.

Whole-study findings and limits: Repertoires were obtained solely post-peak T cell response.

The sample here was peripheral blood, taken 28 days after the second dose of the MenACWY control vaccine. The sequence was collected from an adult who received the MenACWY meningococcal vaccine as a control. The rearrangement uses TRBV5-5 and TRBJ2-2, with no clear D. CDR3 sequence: CASSFVLLSTGELFF. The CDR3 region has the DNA TGTGCCAGCAGCTTTGTCCTTCTTAGTACCGGGGAGCTGTTTTTT. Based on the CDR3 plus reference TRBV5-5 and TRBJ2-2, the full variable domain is DAGVTQSPTHLIKTRGQQVTLRCSPISGHKSVSWYQQVLGQGPQFIFQYYEKEERGRGNFPDRFSARQFPNYSSELNVNALLLGDSALYLCASSFVLLSTGELFFGEGSRLTVL.